Each of the 27 T cell receptor beta chains below was sequenced from the same sample in a study of cytomegalovirus exposure and HLA in healthy donors. Amplification used 60 Vbeta primers and 13 Jbeta primers. Clones were sequenced by immunoSEQ multiplex PCR, and TCRdb holds only the in-frame ones, with some missing. The repertoire shows tens of thousands of clones; the top ten hold 15%. The sample was PBMCs. These TCRs come from a man between 50 and 59 years old in good health and CMV-seropositive.

The chain combines TRBV9 with TRBJ2-1; maybe TRBD2 (5 bases). Germline lookup yields CDR1 SGDLS and CDR2 YYNGEE. Trimming removed 4 bases at V and 0 bases at J, with 14 bases between. There are 16 residues in the CDR3. DNA of the CDR3: TGTGCCAGCAGCCCTCCGAGCGGAAGCTCCTACAATGAGCAGTTCTTC. Protein product: CASSPPSGSSYNEQFF.

The genes are TRBV28 and TRBJ1-2; perhaps TRBD1 as D (6 bases). CDR1 is MDHEN and CDR2 is SYDVKM in the germline V gene. The CDR3 loop spans 13 amino acids. Trimming pared 2 bases from V and 8 bases from J, leaving 12 bases between. As DNA, the CDR3 is TGTGCCAGCAGTTTAGACGACAGGCACGGCTACACCTTC. Translated: CASSLDDRHGYTF.

The V call is TRBV18, the J call TRBJ2-7; TRBD1 matches 7 bases. In germline, CDR1 is KGHSH, CDR2 LQKENI. V dropped 2 bases and J dropped 2; count of bases not matched to a gene: 3. The CDR3 runs to 14 residues. The CDR3 region has the DNA TGTGCCAGCTCACCAAGGACAGGTACCTACGAGCAGTACTTC. Protein sequence: CASSPRTGTYEQYF.

Here the CDR3 DNA reads TGTGCCAGCAGCGTGACAGGGAGCTCTGGAAACACCATATATTTT. This sequence encodes CASSVTGSSGNTIYF. The chain has TRBV9 and TRBJ1-3, with 7 bases that match TRBD1. CDR1 is SGDLS, CDR2 YYNGEE, per germline. With 2 bases clipped from V and 0 bases from J, the junction kept 2 bases outside the gene matches. This CDR3 is 15 amino acids long.

The V gene is TRBV11-2, the J gene TRBJ2-5; the D gene is possibly TRBD2 (5 bases). The CDR3 has 13 amino acids. Germline V lookup: CDR1 SGHAT, CDR2 FQNNGV. The ends were cut back, 3 bases at V and 4 bases at J, with 9 bases in the middle. The CDR3: CASSFSAGETQYF. CDR3 sequence (DNA): TGTGCCAGCAGCTTTTCGGCGGGAGAGACCCAGTACTTC.

The chain is built from TRBV9 and TRBJ1-2; no reliable D call. This CDR3 has 12 amino acids. V was shortened by 1 base and J by 3 bases, with 4 bases between the two germline ends. Germline V gene sequence: CDR1 SGDLS, CDR2 YYNGEE. Here the CDR3 DNA reads TGTGCCAGCAGCGTATCAGACTATGGCTACACCTTC. Amino acid sequence: CASSVSDYGYTF.

The chain joins TRBV4-2 to TRBJ1-4, with D uncertain. CDR1 is LGHNA and CDR2 is YNFKEQ in the germline V gene. The CDR3 has 13 residues. V lost 1 base to trimming and J lost 4 bases, with 4 bases between them. CDR3 amino acids: CASSQVLNEKLFF. The CDR3 bases are TGTGCCAGCAGCCAAGTCCTTAATGAAAAACTGTTTTTT.

J is TRBJ1-2 and V is TRBV5-4; no definite D call. The germline V gene has CDR1 SGHNT and CDR2 YYREEE (reference sequence). Trimming pared 4 bases from V and 5 bases from J, leaving 24 bases between. The CDR3 spans 17 residues. For the CDR3, the DNA is TGTGCCAGCAGCGCGTTTCCCACGGCCTCCACGGAGTATGGCTACACCTTC. It encodes CASSAFPTASTEYGYTF.

This chain links TRBV6-5 with TRBJ1-2; the D is unclear. This CDR3 is built from 15 residues. The germline V and J ends were trimmed by 7 bases and 7 bases, with 22 bases remaining between them. Germline V lookup: CDR1 MNHEY, CDR2 SVGAGI. CDR3 loop: CASMISLASMGGYTF. The CDR3 bases are TGTGCCAGCATGATCTCTTTAGCCTCTATGGGTGGCTACACCTTC.

The rearrangement links TRBV4-1 to TRBJ1-2; D might be TRBD1 (5 bases). Per the germline V gene, CDR1 is MGHRA and CDR2 is YSYEKL. Between the trimmed V and J ends, which lost 0 bases and 5 bases, there was a span of 10 bases. This CDR3 contains 14 residues. CDR3 nucleotide sequence: TGCGCCAGCAGCCAAGATGGGGCCGTTTATGGCTACACCTTC. Amino acids: CASSQDGAVYGYTF.

The chain couples TRBV10-3 to TRBJ1-4; the D gene is possibly TRBD1 (6 bases). Per the germline V gene, CDR1 is ENHRY and CDR2 is SYGVKD. The CDR3 length is 15 residues. V dropped 10 bases and J dropped 5 bases, with 20 bases sitting between them. The CDR3 reads CATGAPAQGNEKLFF. The DNA for the CDR3 is TGTGCCACCGGGGCTCCCGCTCAGGGGAATGAAAAACTGTTTTTT.

This chain links TRBV7-3 with TRBJ1-1; 7 bases line up with TRBD1. The CDR3 is made up of 12 amino acids. Germline V gene data show CDR1 as SGHTA and CDR2 as FQGTGA. Trimming took 2 bases from V and 11 from J; bases not matched to a gene: 5. This CDR3 is CASSLQGEKAFF. DNA of the CDR3: TGTGCCAGCAGCTTACAGGGGGAAAAGGCTTTCTTT.

The CDR3 coding sequence is TGCGCCAGCAGCCAAGAAGAATCCGGGGGAACCCAGCATTTT. Its translation is CASSQEESGGTQHF. The chain combines TRBV4-3 with TRBJ1-5; a weak D match, TRBD1 (5 bases). Looked up from germline, CDR1 is LGHNA and CDR2 is YSLEER. Trimming cost V 0 bases and J 11 bases, with 14 bases left between them. The CDR3 is 14 residues long.

The chain recombines TRBV18 with TRBJ1-4; D is unclear. The ends were cut back, 3 bases at V and 5 bases at J, with 7 bases in the middle. The CDR3 sequence is 13 residues long. The germline V gene has CDR1 KGHSH and CDR2 LQKENI. CDR3 sequence: CASSPDSNEKLFF. The CDR3 DNA sequence: TGTGCCAGCTCACCGGACTCGAATGAAAAACTGTTTTTT.

The rearrangement links TRBV7-2 to TRBJ2-7, with TRBD2 matching 10 bases. Looked up from germline, CDR1 is SGHTA and CDR2 is FQGNSA. With 2 bases clipped from V and 4 bases from J, the junction kept 5 bases outside the gene matches. There are 15 residues in the CDR3. DNA for the CDR3: TGTGCCAGCAGCTTAAATCCTAGCGGGAGTTACGAGCAGTACGTC. Protein: CASSLNPSGSYEQYV.

V usage is TRBV7-9 and J usage is TRBJ2-5; 11 bases agree with TRBD2. Looked up from germline, CDR1 is SEHNR and CDR2 is FQNEAQ (reference sequence). The V and J ends lost 5 bases and 2 bases, in that order; junction bases with no gene match: 4. The CDR3 covers 15 residues. The CDR3 spells CASSSGTSGQETQYF. DNA for the CDR3: TGTGCCAGCAGCAGTGGGACTAGCGGACAAGAGACCCAGTACTTC. Full variable domain (outside the CDR3, taken from reference TRBV7-9 and TRBJ2-5): DTGVSQNPRHKITKRGQNVTFRCDPISEHNRLYWYRQTLGQGPEFLTYFQNEAQLEKSRLLSDRFSAERPKGSFSTLEIQRTEQGDSAMYLCASSSGTSGQETQYFGPGTRLLVL.

J is TRBJ2-1 and V is TRBV19, with 16 positions matching TRBD2. Trimming removed 8 bases from V and 7 bases from J; junction bases left unmatched: 2. The CDR3 totals 14 residues. From germline, CDR1 is LNHDA and CDR2 SQIVND (reference sequence). This chain's CDR3 is CASGTSGRANEQFF. CDR3 coding DNA: TGTGCCAGTGGGACTAGCGGGAGGGCAAATGAGCAGTTCTTC.

The chain recombines TRBV7-2 with TRBJ2-7; possibly TRBD2 for D (6 bases). V gave up 3 bases and J gave up 1 base, with 19 bases separating them. CDR3 length: 17 residues. Germline CDR1 and CDR2: SGHTA and FQGNSA. CDR3 coding DNA: TGTGCCAGCAGCTTCTTAATTGGGGGAGGACGATCCTACGAGCAGTACTTC. Its protein product is CASSFLIGGGRSYEQYF.

This chain uses TRBV13 with TRBJ2-5; 7 bases map to TRBD1. V dropped 1 base and J dropped 2; count of bases not matched to a gene: 1. The V gene's germline CDR1 is PRHDT and CDR2 FYEKMQ (reference sequence). This CDR3 spans 14 amino acids. The CDR3 loop reads CASSLEGQQETQYF. For the CDR3, the DNA is TGTGCCAGCAGCTTAGAGGGACAGCAAGAGACCCAGTACTTC.

This chain uses TRBV5-4 with TRBJ2-7, with D tentatively TRBD1 (5 bases). This CDR3 comprises 15 residues. V gave up 0 bases and J gave up 1 base, with 11 bases separating them. Germline CDR1 reads SGHNT; CDR2 reads YYREEE (reference sequence). CDR3 sequence: CASSLGGIGSYEQYF. DNA for the CDR3: TGTGCCAGCAGCTTGGGGGGCATTGGGTCCTACGAGCAGTACTTC. The whole variable domain, remainder taken from reference TRBV5-4 and TRBJ2-7, is ETGVTQSPTHLIKTRGQQVTLRCSSQSGHNTVSWYQQALGQGPQFIFQYYREEENGRGNFPPRFSGLQFPNYSSELNVNALELDDSALYLCASSLGGIGSYEQYFGPGTRLTVT.

DNA for the CDR3: TGTGCCAGCAGCTTAATAGCGGGACGCACAGATACGCAGTATTTT. Residues: CASSLIAGRTDTQYF. The chain employs TRBV7-6 and TRBJ2-3, with 8 positions matching TRBD2. Trimming took 2 bases from V and 1 from J; bases not matched to a gene: 2. This CDR3 spans 15 amino acids. Per germline, CDR1 SGHVS and CDR2 FNYEAQ.

About this clone itself: Relative to the germline gene, one junction end is altered; a read error may explain this. The J gene is TRBJ2-5, the V gene TRBV7-2; TRBD2 matches at 10 bases. The CDR3 runs 15 residues. Germline-derived CDR1 and CDR2 are SGHTA and FQGNSA. This chain's CDR3 is CASSLAGEMRETQYF. As DNA, the CDR3 is TGTGCCAGCAGCCTAGCGGGAGAAATGAGGGAGACCCAGTACTTC.

V is TRBV19 and J is TRBJ1-2, with TRBD1 matching over 12 bases. Per the germline V gene, CDR1 is LNHDA and CDR2 is SQIVND (reference sequence). The CDR3 totals 16 residues. J lost 4 bases, V lost 5 bases, and 8 bases had no gene match. CDR3 sequence reads: CASSFRDRGRFYGYTF. Here the CDR3 DNA reads TGTGCCAGTAGTTTCCGGGACAGGGGGCGGTTCTATGGCTACACCTTC.

The chain couples TRBV4-3 to TRBJ1-2; TRBD1 agrees at 9 bases. Germline CDR1 is LGHNA and CDR2 is YSLEER. This CDR3 has 16 amino acids. J lost 4 bases, V lost 0 bases, and 6 bases had no gene match. The CDR3 here is CASSQDSRTGAYGYTF. The CDR3 coding sequence is TGCGCCAGCAGCCAAGATAGCAGGACAGGGGCCTATGGCTACACCTTC.

The chain has TRBV20-1 and TRBJ2-1, with 8 bases aligning to TRBD2. Germline CDR1 is DFQATT and CDR2 is SNEGSKA (reference sequence). This CDR3 region has 11 residues. The CDR3, as DNA: TGCAGCTTCGGGGGGGTGAGCGAGCAGTTCTTC. Protein sequence: CSFGGVSEQFF.

V and J are TRBV5-1 and TRBJ1-4; 8 nucleotides match TRBD1. The length of the CDR3 is 15 residues. After removal of 2 bases from V and 7 bases from J, the junction contained 7 bases not matched to a gene. The germline gives CDR1 SGHRS, CDR2 YFSETQ. The CDR3 here is CASSFQGQAAEKLFF. The CDR3 nucleotides are TGCGCCAGCAGCTTCCAGGGACAGGCGGCTGAAAAACTGTTTTTT.

The V gene is TRBV6-6, the J gene TRBJ2-7, with 8 bases aligning to TRBD1. The trim removed 0 bases at V and 4 bases at J, leaving 5 bases unmatched. This CDR3 spans 15 amino acids. Germline V gene lookup returns CDR1 MNHNY and CDR2 SVGAGI (reference sequence). CDR3 nucleotide sequence: TGTGCCAGCAGTTACTCCCAGGGGGCAAATTACGAGCAGTACTTC. It yields the protein CASSYSQGANYEQYF.